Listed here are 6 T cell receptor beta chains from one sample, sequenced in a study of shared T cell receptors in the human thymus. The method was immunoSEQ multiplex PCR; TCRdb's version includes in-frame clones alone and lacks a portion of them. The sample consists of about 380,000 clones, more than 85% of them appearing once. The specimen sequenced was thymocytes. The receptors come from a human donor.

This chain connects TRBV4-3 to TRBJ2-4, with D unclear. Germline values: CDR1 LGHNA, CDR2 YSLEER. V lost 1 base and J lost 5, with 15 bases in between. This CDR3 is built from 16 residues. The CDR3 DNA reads TGCGCCAGCAGCCAAGGGTCTAGTACCCACCAAAACATTCAGTACTTC. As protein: CASSQGSSTHQNIQYF.

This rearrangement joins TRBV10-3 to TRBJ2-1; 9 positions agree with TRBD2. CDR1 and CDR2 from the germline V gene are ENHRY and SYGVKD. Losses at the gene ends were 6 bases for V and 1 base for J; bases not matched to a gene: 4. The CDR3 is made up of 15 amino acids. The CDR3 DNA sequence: TGTGCCATCAGCATTAGCGGGAGTTCCTACAATGAGCAGTTCTTC. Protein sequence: CAISISGSSYNEQFF.

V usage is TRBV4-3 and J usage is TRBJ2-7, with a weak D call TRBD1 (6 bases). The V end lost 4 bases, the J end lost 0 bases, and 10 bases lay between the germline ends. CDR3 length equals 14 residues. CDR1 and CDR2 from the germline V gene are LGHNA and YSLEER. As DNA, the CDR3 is TGCGCCAGCAGCCGCGGACAGAGCTCCTACGAGCAGTACTTC. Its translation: CASSRGQSSYEQYF.

The CDR3 DNA sequence: TGCGCCAGCAGCTTGGCCATCAGACTAGCCCGAAACAATGAGCAGTTCTTC. The encoded protein is CASSLAIRLARNNEQFF. This chain joins TRBV5-1 and TRBJ2-1; 7 bases are a match to TRBD2. This CDR3 spans 17 amino acids. Germline V lookup: CDR1 SGHRS, CDR2 YFSETQ. The ends lost 0 bases at V and 5 bases at J; junction bases unmatched: 11.

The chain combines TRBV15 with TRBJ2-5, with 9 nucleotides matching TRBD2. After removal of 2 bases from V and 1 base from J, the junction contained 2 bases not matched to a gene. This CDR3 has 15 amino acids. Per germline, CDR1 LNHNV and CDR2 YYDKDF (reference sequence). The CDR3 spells CATSRLAGLQETQYF. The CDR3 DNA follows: TGTGCCACCAGCAGACTAGCGGGACTCCAAGAGACCCAGTACTTC.

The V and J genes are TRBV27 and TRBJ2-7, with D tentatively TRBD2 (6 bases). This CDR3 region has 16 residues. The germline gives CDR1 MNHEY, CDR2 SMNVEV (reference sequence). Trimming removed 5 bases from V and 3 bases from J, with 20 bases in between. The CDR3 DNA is TGTGCCAGCAGTAACATAATTAGCGGAGACCGCTACGAGCAGTACTTC. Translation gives CASSNIISGDRYEQYF.